A selection of T cell receptor beta chains follows, all from one sample in a study of blood T cell repertoires in COVID-19. Profiled with immunoSEQ multiplex PCR; TCRdb holds only in-frame clones, not every one. The sample holds roughly 500,000 clones, approximately 90% seen once. Sequencing input: PBMCs or T cells enriched from blood (not recorded which). These receptors were taken from a woman aged 40 to 49 who had recovered from COVID-19. CDR3s leave out the opening cysteine and the closing phenylalanine or tryptophan.

V	J	length	CDR3
TRBV12-3/TRBV12-4	TRBJ1-2	9	ASSLREGYT
TRBV19	TRBJ1-5	14	ASSMDRGYSNQPQH
TRBV19	TRBJ2-2	14	ATSAAGQGAAGELF
TRBV29-1	TRBJ1-1	12	SVFSRQYNTEAF
TRBV2	TRBJ2-3	14	ASSDLGLAGADTQY
TRBV12-3/TRBV12-4	TRBJ2-1	10	ASSPGLYEQF
TRBV12-3/TRBV12-4	TRBJ1-2	11	ASSWGQNYGYT
TRBV6-5	TRBJ2-7	13	ASSYWAGVYSEQY
TRBV2	TRBJ2-7	10	ASSGPGYEQY
TRBV6-5	TRBJ1-2	13	ASSLTGDFNYGYT
TRBV10-3	TRBJ2-1	14	ASGLAALAGGREQF
TRBV27	TRBJ1-2	12	ASSLEGNNYGYT
TRBV27	TRBJ1-2	15	ASSFTGRGQGNHGYT
TRBV6-5	TRBJ1-1	12	ASSTGQGTTEAF
TRBV5-1	TRBJ1-5	13	AIPIHGDNSLSQH
TRBV9	TRBJ1-1	11	ASSPLAPGEAF
TRBV27	TRBJ2-7	11	ASSPTGFYEQY
TRBV15	TRBJ1-3	12	ATSRDQLGNTIY
TRBV5-5	TRBJ1-1	11	ASSLRGYTEAF
TRBV19	TRBJ1-3	13	ASWDKLYSGNTIY
TRBV9	TRBJ2-1	12	ASSVGNYGDEQF
TRBV24-1	TRBJ2-2	12	ATTGNLNTGELF
TRBV5-4	TRBJ2-3	11	ASSLGLADTQY
TRBV18	TRBJ1-2	14	ASSPLDWTGTYGYT
TRBV5-1	TRBJ1-2	15	ASSTDSGAASNYGYT
TRBV27	TRBJ2-7	16	ASSPSISDRERSYEQY
TRBV7-2	TRBJ2-7	14	ASSLAWTGLSYEQY
TRBV27	TRBJ1-5	13	ASSPRTGGLQPQH
TRBV6-1	TRBJ1-3	12	ASSERGQRPTIY
TRBV10-3	TRBJ2-7	10	AISAAGDEQY